This paragraph reports one TCR beta chain. The antigen is not known. These data come from a study of OX40 agonist ivuxolimab in advanced cancers. Assay used: immunoSEQ multiplex PCR; TCRdb lists only in-frame clones, some missing. The sample contains 77,000 or so clones, roughly 90% of which appear only once. Whole-study findings and limits: The work left the antigen specificity of expanded peripheral T cells undetermined. At doses 0.1 to 3.0 mg/kg, CD4+ and CD8+ clones expanded.

Germline lookup yields CDR1 MNHNY and CDR2 SVGAGI (reference sequence). Trimming cost V 2 bases and J 7 bases; bases outside gene matches: 4. The CDR3 spans 15 residues. The chain joins TRBV6-6 to TRBJ2-2, with 10 bases matching TRBD1. The starting material was CD4+ or CD8+ T cells sorted from blood, obtained in a trial of the OX40 agonist ivuxolimab. The TCR sequence derives from an adult with an advanced solid tumor such as melanoma, head and neck, liver or kidney cancer. For the CDR3, the DNA is TGTGCCAGCAGTTACGGGACAGGGGTGGGCGGGGAGCTGTTTTTT. As protein: CASSYGTGVGGELFF.